The 26 T cell receptor beta chains presented below share a single source sample, sequenced in a study of blood T cells in healthy people across ages. Next came a second PCR, run for about 7 to 12 cycles, which used a sample-barcoded 5' primer along with a J-beta primer mix. TCRdb analysed the 5' RACE reads with MiXCR anew, one entry per CDR3 protein. Found here are some 1.5 million distinct CDR3 sequences, around 40% of them singletons; the top ten hold about 3.8%. What was sequenced was blood. These receptors originate from a woman younger than 30 in good health.

This clonotype appeared many times. The chain joins TRBV10-3 to TRBJ1-2; 7 nucleotides match TRBD1. The CDR3 sequence is 14 residues long. Germline V lookup: CDR1 ENHRY, CDR2 SYGVKD. V was pared by 1 base and J by 3 bases, with 2 bases of the junction left unmatched. The CDR3 bases are TGTGCCATCAGTGAGTTTCAGGGGGACTATGGCTACACCTTC. Its protein product is CAISEFQGDYGYTF.

V usage is TRBV6-2 or TRBV6-3 and J usage is TRBJ1-5; perhaps TRBD1 as D (6 bases). The V gene lost 1 base and the J gene lost 4 bases, with 8 bases spanning the gap. Germline CDR1 MNHEY, CDR2 SVGEGT. The CDR3 has 14 residues. The CDR3 DNA reads as TGTGCCAGCAGTTACTTCGGACAGAATCAGCCCCAGCATTTT. Its translation is CASSYFGQNQPQHF.

In regard to this clonotype: This could be a read error, since a much larger clone is one nucleotide away. The rearrangement uses TRBV29-1 and TRBJ2-7; D might be TRBD2 (6 bases). With 7 bases removed from V and 7 bases from J, the gap between germline ends came to 17 bases. There are 12 residues in the CDR3. Looked up from germline, CDR1 is SQVTM and CDR2 is ANQGSEA. The CDR3 protein is CSAGSPYNEQYF. In nucleotides, the CDR3 is TGCAGCGCCGGGAGCCCCTACAATGAGCAGTACTTC.

The V gene is TRBV7-2, the J gene TRBJ2-1, with 8 positions matching TRBD2. Germline-derived CDR1 and CDR2 are SGHTA and FQGNSA. V trimming: 1 base; J trimming: 6 bases; junction bases outside the gene matches: 5. This CDR3 contains 15 residues. The chain's CDR3 is CASSLVGLAANEQFF. For the CDR3, the DNA is TGTGCCAGCAGCTTAGTTGGACTAGCCGCCAATGAGCAGTTCTTC.

This rearrangement joins TRBV4-3 to TRBJ1-6; no clear D gene. V was shortened by 1 base and J by 9 bases, with 16 bases between the two germline ends. The CDR3 is made up of 16 amino acids. In germline, CDR1 is LGHNA, CDR2 YSLEER. CDR3 sequence: CASSQVWGARGSPLHF. CDR3 DNA sequence: TGCGCCAGCAGCCAAGTCTGGGGTGCTAGAGGTTCACCCCTCCACTTT.

This clonotype has a handful of counts. The junction does not match germline at one end; this may be a read error. The chain links TRBV9 to TRBJ2-5; D possibly corresponds to TRBD2 (6 bases). This CDR3 has 16 residues. Looked up from germline, CDR1 is SGDLS and CDR2 is YYNGEE. This chain's CDR3 is CASSVGAGSPIETQYF. The CDR3 DNA reads TGTGCCAGTAGCGTAGGGGCGGGATCCCCTATAGAGACCCAGTACTTC.

This clonotype was observed a few times. The chain carries TRBV2 and TRBJ2-2; 8 bases match TRBD2. J was trimmed by 5 bases and V by 4 bases; bases with no gene match: 3. The germline gives CDR1 SNHLY, CDR2 FYNNEI. This CDR3 contains 14 residues. The CDR3 spells CASSGLARTGELFF. Here the CDR3 DNA reads TGTGCCAGCAGTGGACTAGCGCGGACCGGGGAGCTGTTTTTT.

The CDR3 DNA reads TGTGCCAGCAGCTTAGGTTTCCTCAGTGAAAAACTGTTTTTT. This gives the protein CASSLGFLSEKLFF. The gene calls are TRBV5-8 and TRBJ1-4; D unclear. The CDR3 loop spans 14 amino acids. The V end was cut by 2 bases, the J end by 7 bases, with 12 bases between. Germline CDR1 is SGHTS and CDR2 is YDEGEE.

This clonotype occurred a few times. This chain uses TRBV20-1 with TRBJ2-1; the D gene is possibly TRBD2 (6 bases). The CDR3 consists of 15 residues. Germline assignment: CDR1 DFQATT and CDR2 SNEGSKA (reference sequence). Trimming took off 0 bases at V and 2 bases at J, with 11 bases between the two ends. The CDR3 reads CSAREGTVTYNEQFF. The CDR3 DNA sequence: TGCAGTGCTAGAGAAGGGACTGTTACCTACAATGAGCAGTTCTTC.

This clonotype is a singleton in its sample. V gene TRBV29-1 combines with J gene TRBJ2-7, with 10 positions matching TRBD1. The ends lost 1 base at V and 5 bases at J; junction bases unmatched: 8. CDR3 length equals 15 residues. Germline assignment: CDR1 SQVTM and CDR2 ANQGSEA. The DNA of the CDR3 is TGCAGCGTTGAAGCTCGGGGACAGGGGTTCGACGAGCAGTACTTC. It encodes CSVEARGQGFDEQYF.

This clonotype was detected a few times. CDR3 residues: CSAGMGGITGELFF. In DNA form, the CDR3 reads TGCAGTGCAGGGATGGGAGGGATCACCGGGGAGCTGTTTTTT. The chain joins TRBV20-1 to TRBJ2-2, with 7 bases identical to TRBD2. The V gene end was trimmed by 6 bases and the J gene end by 4 bases; junction bases not matched to a gene: 8. CDR3 length equals 14 residues. Per the germline V gene, CDR1 is DFQATT and CDR2 is SNEGSKA (reference sequence).

CDR3 residues: CASSQEGTGTYYGYTF. The CDR3 DNA follows: TGCGCCAGCAGCCAAGAGGGGACAGGCACATACTATGGCTACACCTTC. The rearrangement uses TRBV4-1 and TRBJ1-2; TRBD1 matches at 8 bases. CDR1 MGHRA and CDR2 YSYEKL come from the germline V gene. The CDR3 covers 16 residues. With 0 bases clipped from V and 3 bases from J, the junction kept 6 bases outside the gene matches.

Details on this clonotype: At one end the junction does not follow the germline gene, possibly because of a read error. Written as DNA, the CDR3 is TGTGCCAGCAGCCCACGGGGTCTCTCGAACTATGGCTACATCTTC. As protein: CASSPRGLSNYGYIF. The chain employs TRBV3-1 and TRBJ1-2; D uncertain. The CDR3 length is 15 residues. Germline-derived CDR1 and CDR2 are LGHDT and YNNKEL (reference sequence).

V gene TRBV7-2 combines with J gene TRBJ2-7; 9 nucleotides align to TRBD1. The length of the CDR3 is 15 residues. The germline V gene encodes CDR1 SGHTA and CDR2 FQGNSA. The V and J ends lost 5 bases and 0 bases, in that order; junction bases with no gene match: 5. CDR3 in DNA: TGTGCCAGCAGCCGGACAGGGGTAAGCTCCTACGAGCAGTACTTC. Encoded protein: CASSRTGVSSYEQYF. The entire variable domain, with the rest obtained from reference TRBV7-2 and TRBJ2-7, is as follows: GAGVSQSPSNKVTEKGKDVELRCDPISGHTALYWYRQSLGQGLEFLIYFQGNSAPDKSGLPSDRFSAERTGGSVSTLTIQRTQQEDSAVYLCASSRTGVSSYEQYFGPGTRLTVT.

This clonotype has a handful of counts. The chain joins TRBV5-1 to TRBJ2-3; the D call may be TRBD1 or TRBD2 (5 bases each). Germline CDR1 reads SGHRS; CDR2 reads YFSETQ. V gave up 3 bases and J gave up 6 bases, with 14 bases separating them. The CDR3 length is 14 residues. CDR3 sequence: CASSSTATGDTQYF. The CDR3 bases are TGCGCCAGCAGCTCGACAGCTACGGGGGATACGCAGTATTTT.

The chain links TRBV4-2 to TRBJ2-7; TRBD2 matches 8 bases. Per germline, CDR1 LGHNA and CDR2 YNFKEQ. V shed 1 base, J shed 3 bases, and the junction held 5 bases outside the gene matches. The CDR3 covers 15 residues. The CDR3 spells CASSQAAGVNYEQYF. Written as DNA, the CDR3 is TGTGCCAGCAGCCAAGCAGCGGGAGTTAACTACGAGCAGTACTTC.

This chain uses TRBV4-3 with TRBJ1-1, with 9 bases lining up with TRBD1. V dropped 3 bases and J dropped 0; count of bases not matched to a gene: 2. Germline V gene lookup returns CDR1 LGHNA and CDR2 YSLEER. This CDR3 region has 15 residues. CDR3 region: CASSQYRGLNTEAFF. The CDR3 nucleotides are TGCGCCAGCAGCCAGTACAGGGGGCTGAACACTGAAGCTTTCTTT.

This chain joins TRBV5-1 and TRBJ2-1, with 7 bases aligning to TRBD2. J was trimmed by 7 bases and V by 0 bases; bases with no gene match: 7. Germline values: CDR1 SGHRS, CDR2 YFSETQ. The CDR3 is 15 amino acids. In DNA form, the CDR3 reads TGCGCCAGCAGCTTGGCCGGGGCGGGGGTAAATGAGCAGTTCTTC. Its translation is CASSLAGAGVNEQFF.

The chain combines TRBV4-1 with TRBJ1-5, with no clear D. The CDR3 extends over 14 amino acids. Germline V gene lookup returns CDR1 MGHRA and CDR2 YSYEKL. V was trimmed by 0 bases and J by 9 bases, leaving 12 bases between them. The CDR3 loop is CASSQEPELSPQHF. DNA of the CDR3: TGCGCCAGCAGCCAAGAACCCGAGTTATCGCCCCAGCATTTT.

The chain joins TRBV27 to TRBJ2-1; maybe TRBD1 (6 bases). Germline loops: CDR1 MNHEY, CDR2 SMNVEV (reference sequence). Trimming cost V 5 bases and J 10 bases, with 18 bases left between them. The CDR3 extends over 14 amino acids. CDR3 bases: TGTGCCAGCAGTATCGATTCAGGGGTCGGCGAGCAGTTCTTC. This encodes CASSIDSGVGEQFF.

The V gene is TRBV20-1, the J gene TRBJ2-1, with TRBD2 matching 9 bases. CDR1 is DFQATT, CDR2 SNEGSKA, per germline (reference sequence). This CDR3 is 14 amino acids long. V shed 3 bases, J shed 5 bases, and the junction held 5 bases outside the gene matches. The CDR3 loop reads CSASLAGANNEQFF. CDR3 nucleotide sequence: TGCAGTGCTAGCTTAGCGGGAGCCAACAATGAGCAGTTCTTC.

This clonotype was seen more than once but under ten times. The chain recombines TRBV6-6 with TRBJ2-3, with D tentatively TRBD2 (6 bases). This CDR3 comprises 17 residues. Looked up from germline, CDR1 is MNHNY and CDR2 is SVGAGI (reference sequence). V lost 2 bases and J lost 0, with 15 bases in between. The CDR3 DNA reads as TGTGCCAGCAGTTACCGGGTGCGGGGCATTAGCACAGATACGCAGTATTTT. Translation gives CASSYRVRGISTDTQYF.

This clonotype was counted a few times. The CDR3 protein is CASSQVVPGRDEQFF. The CDR3 nucleotides are TGTGCCAGCAGCCAAGTAGTCCCTGGGAGGGATGAGCAGTTCTTC. The J gene is TRBJ2-1, the V gene TRBV3-1; 7 bases align to TRBD2. V gave up 1 base and J gave up 8 bases; unmatched junction bases: 8. This CDR3 is built from 15 residues. Germline V gives CDR1 LGHDT, CDR2 YNNKEL (reference sequence).

This clonotype was observed a few times. This chain uses TRBV7-2 with TRBJ2-2; perhaps D is TRBD1 or TRBD2 (5 bases each). The V gene lost 1 base and the J gene lost 4 bases, with 10 bases spanning the gap. The CDR3 spans 15 residues. Germline CDR1 reads SGHTA; CDR2 reads FQGNSA. In DNA, the CDR3 is TGTGCCAGCAGCTTAGTGGGACCCCGCACCGGGGAGCTGTTTTTT. This encodes CASSLVGPRTGELFF.

The chain joins TRBV12-3 or TRBV12-4 to TRBJ2-1, with D perhaps given as TRBD1 or TRBD2 (6 bases each). CDR3 length: 13 amino acids. V was trimmed by 3 bases and J by 9 bases, leaving 12 bases between them. The CDR3 DNA is TGTGCCAGCAGTTTTGGGGGGCCCGTTGAGCAGTTCTTC. It encodes CASSFGGPVEQFF.

This clonotype was seen a few times. The rearrangement links TRBV12-3 or TRBV12-4 to TRBJ2-3; possibly TRBD1 for D (6 bases). The CDR3 has 15 residues. The ends were cut back, 8 bases at V and 0 bases at J, with 15 bases in the middle. The CDR3 region is CASRGGHHSTDTQYF. The DNA for the CDR3 is TGTGCCAGCCGAGGGGGACACCATAGCACAGATACGCAGTATTTT.